This TCR beta chain was sequenced during a study of long-term antiretroviral therapy in people with HIV. At the level of the study: The earliest samples came about a decade before the 2015 immediate-ART recommendation. Study conclusions and caveats: Missing from the dataset were any data on ART adherence, viral resistance or therapy changes. Post-treatment diversity went higher with ART but stayed below transplant donor controls. Spans of CDR3 length were tighter for HIV repertoires than for controls.

Concerning this clone: Its antigen remains unidentified.

Investigators performed immunoSEQ version v3.0 at survey level. The method was immunoSEQ multiplex PCR; TCRdb's version includes in-frame clones alone and lacks a portion of them. Of about 16,000 clones listed, roughly four fifths are singletons. Sequenced material: unsorted PBMCs, taken about 2.6 years before starting antiretroviral therapy. The sequence came from a woman in her forties or fifties with HIV.

CDR3 DNA sequence: TGTGCCAGTAGCTCTGGGACTCCCCGGGGTAACACTGAAGCTTTCTTT. This encodes CASSSGTPRGNTEAFF. This sequence joins TRBV19 and TRBJ1-1; D is perhaps TRBD1 (5 bases). This CDR3 is built from 16 residues. Between the trimmed V and J ends, which lost 6 bases and 2 bases, there was a span of 19 bases. The germline CDR1 and CDR2 sequences are LNHDA and SQIVND (reference sequence).